Below, one T cell receptor beta chain is given with its context. The sample is drawn from a study of blood T cells in healthy people across ages. The CDR3 has 13 amino acids. The ends were cut back, 7 bases at V and 6 bases at J, with 14 bases in the middle. Germline-derived CDR1 and CDR2 are SGHRS and YFSETQ. A J-beta primer mix and a sample-barcoded 5' primer were used in a second PCR of about 7 to 12 cycles. TCRdb re-analysed the 5' RACE reads in MiXCR, keeping a single row per CDR3 protein. The sample lists 1.5 million to 2 million distinct CDR3 sequences, less than 50% occurring once. The sequence was obtained from a woman in her thirties or forties in good health. This chain links TRBV5-1 with TRBJ2-4; unclear D gene. Sequenced: blood. The CDR3 coding sequence is TGCGCCAGCGTGGCACCGCTCTCAAACATTCAGTACTTC. The encoded protein is CASVAPLSNIQYF.